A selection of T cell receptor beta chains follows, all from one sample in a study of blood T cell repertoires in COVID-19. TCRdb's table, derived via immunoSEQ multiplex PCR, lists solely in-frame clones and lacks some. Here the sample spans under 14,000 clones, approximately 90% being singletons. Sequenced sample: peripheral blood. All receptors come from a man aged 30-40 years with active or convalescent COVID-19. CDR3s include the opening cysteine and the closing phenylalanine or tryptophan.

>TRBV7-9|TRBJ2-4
CASSLTQGSSIQYF
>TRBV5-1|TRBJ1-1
CASSLGAQIAKNTEAFF
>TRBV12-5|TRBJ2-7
CASGLVLAGSYEQYF
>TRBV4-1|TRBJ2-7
CASSQGMAQGGYEQYF
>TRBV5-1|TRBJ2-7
CASSDRDRDAYEQYF
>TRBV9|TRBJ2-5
CASSVEGGRETQYF
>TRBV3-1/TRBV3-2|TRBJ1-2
CASSQDSRRARNYGYTF
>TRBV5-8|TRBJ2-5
CASTGRGGVETQYF
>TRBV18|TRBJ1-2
CASSPTALGQGTTNYGYTF
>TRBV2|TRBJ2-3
CASSGQPTDTQYF
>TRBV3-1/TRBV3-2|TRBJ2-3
CASELAGETDTQYF
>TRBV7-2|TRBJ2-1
CASSFGGGAYNEQFF
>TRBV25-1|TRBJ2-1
CASSDERNEQFF
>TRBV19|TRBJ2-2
CASSMGQGATGELFF
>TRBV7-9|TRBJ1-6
CASSWGQGVSPLHF
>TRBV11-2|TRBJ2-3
CASSSFVRDTQYF
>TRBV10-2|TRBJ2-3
CASNTGQVTADTQYF
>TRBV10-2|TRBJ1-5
CASSEGQGYNQPQHF
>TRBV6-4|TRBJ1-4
CASSVAAASGEKLFF
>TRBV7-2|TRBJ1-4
CASSLEMGGQGNEKLFF
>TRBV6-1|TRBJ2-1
CASSEARWAGGRNEQFF
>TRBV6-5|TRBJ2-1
CASSPTFAYNEQFF
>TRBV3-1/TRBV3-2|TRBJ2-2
CASSRADRSGELFF
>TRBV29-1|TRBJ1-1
CSSTGGYTEAFF
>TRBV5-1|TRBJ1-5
CASSLNPGDSHQPQHF
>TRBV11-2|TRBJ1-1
CASSLRGSEAFF
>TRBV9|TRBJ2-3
CASSVRGGSSTDTQYF
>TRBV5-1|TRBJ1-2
CASSLVPSGGYTF
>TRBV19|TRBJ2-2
CASSEQGPIYTGELFF
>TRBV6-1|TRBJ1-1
CASSEDGKGAEAFF
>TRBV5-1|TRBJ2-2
CASSSDRSSTGELFF
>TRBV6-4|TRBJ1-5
CASSDFRGRGGQPQHF
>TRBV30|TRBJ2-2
CAWSRLAMNTGELFF
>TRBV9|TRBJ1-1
CASSPQPAREAFF
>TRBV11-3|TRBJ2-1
CASSPRLDGDNEQFF
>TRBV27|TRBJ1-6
CASSAPQDGYNSPLHF
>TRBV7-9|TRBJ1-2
CASSEAGQGIITWGYTF
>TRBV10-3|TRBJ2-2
CATGTSGGGRGTGELFF
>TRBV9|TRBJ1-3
CASSAPAGNTIYF
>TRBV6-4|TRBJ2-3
CASSQTSGGTDTQYF
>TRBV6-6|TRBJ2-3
CASRVLAGITDTQYF
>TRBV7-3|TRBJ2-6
CASGPGANVLTF
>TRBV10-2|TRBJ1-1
CASSEPGQGLTEAFF
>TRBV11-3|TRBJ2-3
CASSLLAGSTDTQYF
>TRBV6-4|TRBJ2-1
CASSGTSGGYNEQFF
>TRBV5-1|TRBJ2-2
CASSDYRTVLNTGELFF
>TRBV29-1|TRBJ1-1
CSAQTGQGAFF